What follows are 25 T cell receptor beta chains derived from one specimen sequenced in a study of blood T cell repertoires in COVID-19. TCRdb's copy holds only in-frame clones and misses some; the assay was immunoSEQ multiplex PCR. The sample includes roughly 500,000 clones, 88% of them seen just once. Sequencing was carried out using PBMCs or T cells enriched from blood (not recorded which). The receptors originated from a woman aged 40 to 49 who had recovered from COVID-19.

CDR3 protein: CASSFRTGNTEAFF. DNA for the CDR3: TGTGCCAGCAGCTTTCGGACAGGGAACACTGAAGCTTTCTTT. V usage is TRBV11-3 and J usage is TRBJ1-1, with 7 bases lining up with TRBD1. The germline V gene encodes CDR1 SGHNT and CDR2 YENEEA. This CDR3 is built from 14 residues. The J segment lost 1 base and the V segment lost 3 bases, leaving 2 bases of the junction unmatched.

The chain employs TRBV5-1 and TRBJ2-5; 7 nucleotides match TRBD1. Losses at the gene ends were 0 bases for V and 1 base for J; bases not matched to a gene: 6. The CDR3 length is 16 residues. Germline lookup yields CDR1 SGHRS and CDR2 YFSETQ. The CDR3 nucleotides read TGCGCCAGCAGCTTGGGTGACAGGGCCCTCCAAGAGACCCAGTACTTC. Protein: CASSLGDRALQETQYF.

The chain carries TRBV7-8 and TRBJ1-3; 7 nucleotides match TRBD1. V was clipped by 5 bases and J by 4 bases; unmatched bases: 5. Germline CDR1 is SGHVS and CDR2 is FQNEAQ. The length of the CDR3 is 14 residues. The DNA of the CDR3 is TGTGCCAGCAGCCCTAACAGGGGCGGAAACACCATATATTTT. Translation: CASSPNRGGNTIYF.

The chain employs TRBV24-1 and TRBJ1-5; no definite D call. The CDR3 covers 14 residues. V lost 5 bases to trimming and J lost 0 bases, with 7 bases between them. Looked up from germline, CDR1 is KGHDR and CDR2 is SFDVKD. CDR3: CATSARYSNQPQHF. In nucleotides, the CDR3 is TGTGCCACCAGTGCCCGGTATAGCAATCAGCCCCAGCATTTT.

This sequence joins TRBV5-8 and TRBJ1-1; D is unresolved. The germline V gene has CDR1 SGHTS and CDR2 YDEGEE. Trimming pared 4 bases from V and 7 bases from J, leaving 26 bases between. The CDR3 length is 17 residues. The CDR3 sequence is CASSRVLSGAQQREAFF. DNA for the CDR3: TGTGCCAGCAGCCGCGTACTTAGTGGAGCCCAACAACGTGAAGCTTTCTTT.

The DNA for the CDR3 is TGCAGCGTTGATTTTGGGAGTCGCGAGACCCAGTACTTC. The encoded protein is CSVDFGSRETQYF. This chain uses TRBV29-1 with TRBJ2-5; the D gene is possibly TRBD2 (5 bases). The ends were cut back, 3 bases at V and 5 bases at J, with 13 bases in the middle. The CDR3 consists of 13 residues. Per the germline V gene, CDR1 is SQVTM and CDR2 is ANQGSEA.

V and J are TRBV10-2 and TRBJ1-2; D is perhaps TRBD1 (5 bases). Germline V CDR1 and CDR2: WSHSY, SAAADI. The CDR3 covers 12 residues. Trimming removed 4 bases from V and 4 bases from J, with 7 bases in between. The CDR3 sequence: CASSGDSYGYTF. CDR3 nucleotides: TGCGCCAGCAGTGGGGACTCCTATGGCTACACCTTC.

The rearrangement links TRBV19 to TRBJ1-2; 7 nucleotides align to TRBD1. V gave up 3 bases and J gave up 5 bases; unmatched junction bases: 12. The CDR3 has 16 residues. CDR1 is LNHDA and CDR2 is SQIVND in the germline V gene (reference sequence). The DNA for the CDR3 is TGTGCCAGTAGTATGGGAATAATGGGGACAGAGTATGGCTACACCTTC. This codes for CASSMGIMGTEYGYTF. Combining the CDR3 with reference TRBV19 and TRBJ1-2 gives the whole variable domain DGGITQSPKYLFRKEGQNVTLSCEQNLNHDAMYWYRQDPGQGLRLIYYSQIVNDFQKGDIAEGYSVSREKKESFPLTVTSAQKNPTAFYLCASSMGIMGTEYGYTFGSGTRLTVV.

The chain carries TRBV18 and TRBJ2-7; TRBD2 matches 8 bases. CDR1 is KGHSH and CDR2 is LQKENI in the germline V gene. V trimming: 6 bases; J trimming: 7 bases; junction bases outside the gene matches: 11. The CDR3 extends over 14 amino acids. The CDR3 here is CASSRMGLGREQYF. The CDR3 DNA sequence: TGTGCCAGCTCCAGAATGGGACTAGGTCGTGAGCAGTACTTC.

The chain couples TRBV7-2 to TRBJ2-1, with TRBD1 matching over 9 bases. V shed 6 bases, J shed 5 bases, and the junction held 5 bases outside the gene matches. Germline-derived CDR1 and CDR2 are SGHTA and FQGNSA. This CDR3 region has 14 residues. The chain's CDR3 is CASRTGTGNNEQFF. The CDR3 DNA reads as TGTGCCAGCAGGACCGGGACAGGGAACAATGAGCAGTTCTTC.

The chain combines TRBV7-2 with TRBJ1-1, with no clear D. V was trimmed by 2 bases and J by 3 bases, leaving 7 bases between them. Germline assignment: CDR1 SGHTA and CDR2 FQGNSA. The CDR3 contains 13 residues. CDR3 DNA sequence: TGTGCCAGCAGCTTACTTCTCCACACTGAAGCTTTCTTT. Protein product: CASSLLLHTEAFF.

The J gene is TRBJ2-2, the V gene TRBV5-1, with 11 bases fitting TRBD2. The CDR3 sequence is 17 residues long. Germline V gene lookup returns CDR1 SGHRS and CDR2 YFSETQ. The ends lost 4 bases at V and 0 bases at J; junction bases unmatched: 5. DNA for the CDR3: TGCGCCAGCAGCGTCGGACTAGCGGGCTCGAACACCGGGGAGCTGTTTTTT. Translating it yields CASSVGLAGSNTGELFF.

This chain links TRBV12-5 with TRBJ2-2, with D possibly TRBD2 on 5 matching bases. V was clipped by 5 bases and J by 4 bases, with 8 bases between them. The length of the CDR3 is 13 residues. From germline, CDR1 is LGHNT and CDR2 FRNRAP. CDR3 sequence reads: CASGTAGTGELFF. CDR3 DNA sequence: TGTGCTAGTGGTACGGCGGGCACCGGGGAGCTGTTTTTT.

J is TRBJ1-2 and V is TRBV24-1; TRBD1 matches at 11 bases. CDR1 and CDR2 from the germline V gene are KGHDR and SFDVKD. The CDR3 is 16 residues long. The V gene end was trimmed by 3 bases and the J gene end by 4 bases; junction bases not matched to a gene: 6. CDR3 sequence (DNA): TGTGCCACCAGTGATACAAGGACAGGGGGCCTCTATGGCTACACCTTC. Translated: CATSDTRTGGLYGYTF.

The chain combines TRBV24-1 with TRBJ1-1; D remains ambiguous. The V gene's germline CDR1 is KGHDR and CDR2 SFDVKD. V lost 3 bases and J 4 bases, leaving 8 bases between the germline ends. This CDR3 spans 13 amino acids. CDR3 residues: CATSDRGTTEAFF. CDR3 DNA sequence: TGTGCCACCAGTGATCGGGGTACCACTGAAGCTTTCTTT.

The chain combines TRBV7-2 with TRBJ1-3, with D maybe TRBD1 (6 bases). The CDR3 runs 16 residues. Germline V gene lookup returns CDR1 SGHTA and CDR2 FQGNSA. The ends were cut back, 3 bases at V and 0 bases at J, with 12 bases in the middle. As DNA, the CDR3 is TGTGCCAGCAGCTTTCTACAGGGCCCCTCTGGAAACACCATATATTTT. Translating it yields CASSFLQGPSGNTIYF. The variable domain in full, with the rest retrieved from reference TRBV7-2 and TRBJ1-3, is GAGVSQSPSNKVTEKGKDVELRCDPISGHTALYWYRQSLGQGLEFLIYFQGNSAPDKSGLPSDRFSAERTGGSVSTLTIQRTQQEDSAVYLCASSFLQGPSGNTIYFGEGSWLTVV.

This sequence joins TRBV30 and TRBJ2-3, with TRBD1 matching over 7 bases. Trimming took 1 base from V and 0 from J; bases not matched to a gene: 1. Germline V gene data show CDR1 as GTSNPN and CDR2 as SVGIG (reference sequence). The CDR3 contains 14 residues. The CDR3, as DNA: TGTGCCTGGAGTGAGGACAGGAGCACAGATACGCAGTATTTT. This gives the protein CAWSEDRSTDTQYF.

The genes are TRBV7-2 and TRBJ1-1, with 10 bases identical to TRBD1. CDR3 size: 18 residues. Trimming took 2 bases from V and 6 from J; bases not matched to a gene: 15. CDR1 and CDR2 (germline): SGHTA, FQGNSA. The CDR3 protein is CASSLTHPGTGVRAEAFF. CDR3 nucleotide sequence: TGTGCCAGCAGCTTAACCCACCCCGGGACAGGGGTGAGGGCTGAAGCTTTCTTT.

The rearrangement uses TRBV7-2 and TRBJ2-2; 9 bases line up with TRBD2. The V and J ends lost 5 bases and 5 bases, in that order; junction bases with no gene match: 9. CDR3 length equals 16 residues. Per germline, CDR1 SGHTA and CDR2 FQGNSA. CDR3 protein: CASSPLTRGGTGELFF. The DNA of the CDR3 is TGTGCCAGCAGCCCCCTTACGCGGGGGGGGACCGGGGAGCTGTTTTTT. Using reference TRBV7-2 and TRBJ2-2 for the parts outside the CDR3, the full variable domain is GAGVSQSPSNKVTEKGKDVELRCDPISGHTALYWYRQSLGQGLEFLIYFQGNSAPDKSGLPSDRFSAERTGGSVSTLTIQRTQQEDSAVYLCASSPLTRGGTGELFFGEGSRLTVL.

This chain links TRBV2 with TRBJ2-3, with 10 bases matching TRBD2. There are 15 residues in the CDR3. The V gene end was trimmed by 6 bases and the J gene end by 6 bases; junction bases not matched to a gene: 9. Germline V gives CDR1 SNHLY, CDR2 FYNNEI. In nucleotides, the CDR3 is TGTGCCAGCAGGGGCCCGGGACTAGCGTCGGATACGCAGTATTTT. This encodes CASRGPGLASDTQYF.

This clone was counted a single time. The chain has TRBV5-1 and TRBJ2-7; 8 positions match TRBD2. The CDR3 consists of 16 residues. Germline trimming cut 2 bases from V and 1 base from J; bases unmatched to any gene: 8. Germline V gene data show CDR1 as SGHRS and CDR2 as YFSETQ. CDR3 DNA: TGCGCCAGCAGCTTACTGTTGACTAGCGTGTCCTACGAGCAGTACTTC. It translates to CASSLLLTSVSYEQYF. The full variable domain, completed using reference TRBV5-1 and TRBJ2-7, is KAGVTQTPRYLIKTRGQQVTLSCSPISGHRSVSWYQQTPGQGLQFLFEYFSETQRNKGNFPGRFSGRQFSNSRSEMNVSTLELGDSALYLCASSLLLTSVSYEQYFGPGTRLTVT.

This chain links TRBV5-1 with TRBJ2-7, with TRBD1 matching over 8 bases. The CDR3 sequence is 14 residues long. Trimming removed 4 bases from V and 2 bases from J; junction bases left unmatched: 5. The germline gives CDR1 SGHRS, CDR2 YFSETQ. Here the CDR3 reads CASSVGTGPYEQYF. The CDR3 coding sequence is TGCGCCAGCAGCGTCGGGACAGGCCCCTACGAGCAGTACTTC.

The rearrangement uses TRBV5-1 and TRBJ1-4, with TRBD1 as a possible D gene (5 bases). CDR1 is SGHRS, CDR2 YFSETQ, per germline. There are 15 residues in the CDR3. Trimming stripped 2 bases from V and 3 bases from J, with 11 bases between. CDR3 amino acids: CASSLQQGSNEKLFF. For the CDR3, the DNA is TGCGCCAGCAGCTTACAGCAGGGTTCTAATGAAAAACTGTTTTTT.

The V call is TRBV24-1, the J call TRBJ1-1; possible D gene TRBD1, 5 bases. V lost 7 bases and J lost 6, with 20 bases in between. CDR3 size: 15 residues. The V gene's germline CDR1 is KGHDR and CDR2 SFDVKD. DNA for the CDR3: TGTGCCACCAGATCCCGGGGGGGGTCCGACGCTGAAGCTTTCTTT. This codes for CATRSRGGSDAEAFF.

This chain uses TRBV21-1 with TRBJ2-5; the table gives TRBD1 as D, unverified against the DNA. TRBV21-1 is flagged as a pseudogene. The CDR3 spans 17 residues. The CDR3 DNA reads TGTGCCAGCAGCAATCGTCGGGTCGGGACAGGGGTAGAGACCCAGTACTTC. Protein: CASSNRRVGTGVETQYF.